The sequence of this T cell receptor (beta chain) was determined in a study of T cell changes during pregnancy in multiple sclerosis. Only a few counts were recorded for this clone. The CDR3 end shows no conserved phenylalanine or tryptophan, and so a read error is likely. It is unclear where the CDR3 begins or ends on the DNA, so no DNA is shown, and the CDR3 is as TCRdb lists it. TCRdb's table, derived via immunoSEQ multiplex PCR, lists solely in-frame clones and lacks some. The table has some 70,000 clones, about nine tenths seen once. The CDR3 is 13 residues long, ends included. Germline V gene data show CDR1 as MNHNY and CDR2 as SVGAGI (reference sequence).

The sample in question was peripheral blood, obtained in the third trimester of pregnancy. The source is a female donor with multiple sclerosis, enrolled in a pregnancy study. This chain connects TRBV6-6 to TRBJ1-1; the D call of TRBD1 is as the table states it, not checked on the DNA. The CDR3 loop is CASSPLGTVGRAV.